The rows below give T cell receptor beta chains drawn from one sample of a study of blood T cell repertoires in COVID-19. Repertoires were generated with immunoSEQ multiplex PCR, while TCRdb's copy carries only in-frame clones and drops some. The data contain around 200,000 clones, 75% to 90% of them seen just once; the ten biggest clones take up about 4.6%. The specimen sequenced was PBMCs or T cells enriched from blood (not recorded which). These receptors were obtained from a woman younger than 45 who had been exposed to COVID-19. The CDR3 runs from the conserved cysteine through the conserved F or W. Fields, in order: V gene, clone size, J gene, D gene, CDR3 protein, CDR3 DNA. A D gene is named only where the DNA matches it firmly. Only part of the rows carry a size: once, few, many, or a class if the clone is expanded.

v_call: TRBV2; clone_size: .; j_call: TRBJ2-6; d_call: .; cdr3_aa: CASSEMGPGTSVLTF; cdr3_nt: TGTGCCAGCAGTGAAATGGGCCCAGGAACTAGCGTCCTGACTTTC
v_call: TRBV9; clone_size: few; j_call: TRBJ1-2; d_call: TRBD1; cdr3_aa: CASSSTGYGYTF; cdr3_nt: TGTGCCAGCAGCTCGACAGGGTATGGCTACACCTTC
v_call: TRBV29-1; clone_size: .; j_call: TRBJ2-2; d_call: TRBD1; cdr3_aa: CSVGDRERGRELFF; cdr3_nt: TGCAGCGTTGGGGACAGGGAGAGGGGACGGGAGCTGTTTTTT
v_call: TRBV7-7; clone_size: .; j_call: TRBJ2-3; d_call: TRBD1; cdr3_aa: CASSQTGDSTDTQYF; cdr3_nt: TGTGCTAGCAGCCAGACAGGGGATAGCACAGATACGCAGTATTTT
v_call: TRBV15; clone_size: .; j_call: TRBJ2-7; d_call: TRBD1; cdr3_aa: CATSRPPRGSYEQYF; cdr3_nt: TGTGCCACCAGCAGACCCCCCAGGGGGTCCTACGAGCAGTACTTC
v_call: TRBV30; clone_size: once; j_call: TRBJ2-1; d_call: TRBD1; cdr3_aa: CAWSVRAGGSQFF; cdr3_nt: TGTGCCTGGAGTGTACGGGCAGGGGGTTCGCAGTTCTTC
v_call: TRBV3-1/TRBV3-2; clone_size: .; j_call: TRBJ1-5; d_call: .; cdr3_aa: CASSQGHASNQPQHF; cdr3_nt: TGTGCCAGCAGCCAAGGACATGCCAGCAATCAGCCCCAGCATTTT
v_call: TRBV18; clone_size: .; j_call: TRBJ1-5; d_call: .; cdr3_aa: CASSPDRLGYNQPQHF; cdr3_nt: TGTGCCAGCTCCCCGGACAGACTGGGATACAATCAGCCCCAGCATTTT
v_call: TRBV9; clone_size: once; j_call: TRBJ1-3; d_call: .; cdr3_aa: CASSAAGSGNTIYF; cdr3_nt: TGTGCCAGCAGCGCCGCGGGCTCTGGAAACACCATATATTTT
v_call: TRBV28; clone_size: .; j_call: TRBJ1-1; d_call: TRBD1; cdr3_aa: CASSRRQGALTTEAFF; cdr3_nt: TGTGCCAGCAGCCGAAGACAGGGGGCGTTAACAACTGAAGCTTTCTTT
v_call: TRBV29-1; clone_size: .; j_call: TRBJ1-1; d_call: TRBD1; cdr3_aa: CSVNRGGTEAFF; cdr3_nt: TGCAGCGTGAACAGGGGTGGCACTGAAGCTTTCTTT
v_call: TRBV5-5; clone_size: .; j_call: TRBJ1-4; d_call: .; cdr3_aa: CASSLGQLSNEKLFF; cdr3_nt: TGTGCCAGCAGCTTGGGACAGTTAAGTAATGAAAAACTGTTTTTT
v_call: TRBV30; clone_size: once; j_call: TRBJ1-6; d_call: TRBD1; cdr3_aa: CAWRTGPNSPLHF; cdr3_nt: TGTGCCTGGCGGACAGGGCCGAATTCACCCCTCCACTTT
v_call: TRBV30; clone_size: many; j_call: TRBJ2-2; d_call: .; cdr3_aa: CASPRGTNTGELFF; cdr3_nt: TGTGCCTCCCCCCGGGGGACGAACACCGGGGAGCTGTTTTTT
v_call: TRBV19; clone_size: once; j_call: TRBJ1-1; d_call: .; cdr3_aa: CASSIASSINTEAFF; cdr3_nt: TGTGCCAGTAGTATAGCGTCTTCTATAAACACTGAAGCTTTCTTT
v_call: TRBV19; clone_size: once; j_call: TRBJ1-3; d_call: .; cdr3_aa: CATTRGASGNTIYF; cdr3_nt: TGTGCTACGACCCGCGGGGCGTCTGGAAACACCATATATTTT
v_call: TRBV5-1; clone_size: .; j_call: TRBJ2-7; d_call: TRBD1; cdr3_aa: CASSLEFRGPSNYEQYF; cdr3_nt: TGCGCCAGCAGCTTGGAATTCAGGGGGCCCTCCAACTACGAGCAGTACTTC
v_call: TRBV9; clone_size: .; j_call: TRBJ2-5; d_call: .; cdr3_aa: CASSVFWGGEGETQYF; cdr3_nt: TGTGCCAGCAGCGTATTTTGGGGGGGCGAGGGAGAGACCCAGTACTTC
v_call: TRBV6-1; clone_size: .; j_call: TRBJ2-7; d_call: TRBD2; cdr3_aa: CASSESGGPIYEQYF; cdr3_nt: TGTGCCAGCAGTGAAAGCGGGGGGCCAATCTACGAGCAGTACTTC
v_call: TRBV7-3; clone_size: .; j_call: TRBJ1-1; d_call: .; cdr3_aa: CASSPGRGVNTEAFF; cdr3_nt: TGTGCCAGCAGCCCAGGGCGTGGGGTGAACACTGAAGCTTTCTTT
v_call: TRBV19; clone_size: .; j_call: TRBJ2-7; d_call: .; cdr3_aa: CASTGGSEQYF; cdr3_nt: TGTGCCAGTACAGGGGGGAGCGAGCAGTACTTC
v_call: TRBV4-2; clone_size: .; j_call: TRBJ1-3; d_call: .; cdr3_aa: CASSQEIGAGNTIYF; cdr3_nt: TGTGCCAGCAGCCAGGAGATCGGGGCTGGAAACACCATATATTTT
v_call: TRBV6-5; clone_size: .; j_call: TRBJ2-7; d_call: .; cdr3_aa: CASSRTRFSYEQYF; cdr3_nt: TGTGCCAGCAGCCGGACACGCTTCTCCTACGAGCAGTACTTC
v_call: TRBV12-3/TRBV12-4; clone_size: .; j_call: TRBJ1-5; d_call: .; cdr3_aa: CASSLDSYRPQHF; cdr3_nt: TGTGCCAGCAGTTTAGACAGCTATCGGCCCCAGCATTTT
v_call: TRBV19; clone_size: once; j_call: TRBJ2-7; d_call: TRBD2; cdr3_aa: CASSIGSGTSGGYEQYF; cdr3_nt: TGTGCCAGTAGTATAGGCTCGGGGACTAGCGGGGGCTACGAGCAGTACTTC
v_call: TRBV7-8; clone_size: .; j_call: TRBJ1-1; d_call: .; cdr3_aa: CASSLRTGPTEAFF; cdr3_nt: TGTGCCAGCAGCTTGCGTACAGGGCCTACTGAAGCTTTCTTT
v_call: TRBV10-3; clone_size: .; j_call: TRBJ1-3; d_call: .; cdr3_aa: CAISESTGSGNTIYF; cdr3_nt: TGTGCCATCAGTGAGTCAACAGGGTCTGGAAACACCATATATTTT
v_call: TRBV7-8; clone_size: once; j_call: TRBJ1-3; d_call: .; cdr3_aa: CASSPQRSSGNTIYF; cdr3_nt: TGTGCCAGCAGCCCACAGAGAAGCTCTGGAAACACCATATATTTT
v_call: TRBV18; clone_size: .; j_call: TRBJ2-1; d_call: TRBD1; cdr3_aa: CASSPTGGNQQFF; cdr3_nt: TGTGCCAGCTCACCCACAGGGGGCAATCAGCAGTTCTTC
v_call: TRBV11-3; clone_size: .; j_call: TRBJ2-7; d_call: TRBD2; cdr3_aa: CASSLNGTSGGVSSYEQYF; cdr3_nt: TGTGCCAGCAGCTTAAATGGGACTAGCGGGGGGGTAAGCTCCTACGAGCAGTACTTC
v_call: TRBV5-1; clone_size: .; j_call: TRBJ2-6; d_call: .; cdr3_aa: CASSPVGLGSGANVLTF; cdr3_nt: TGCGCCAGCAGCCCCGTGGGGCTAGGCTCTGGGGCCAACGTCCTGACTTTC
v_call: TRBV6-5; clone_size: .; j_call: TRBJ2-1; d_call: TRBD2; cdr3_aa: CASRVPGLATNEQFF; cdr3_nt: TGTGCCAGCAGGGTACCGGGACTAGCGACCAATGAGCAGTTCTTC
v_call: TRBV5-1; clone_size: .; j_call: TRBJ2-2; d_call: TRBD1; cdr3_aa: CASGTGVDPLNTGELFF; cdr3_nt: TGCGCCAGCGGAACAGGGGTCGACCCCCTGAACACCGGGGAGCTGTTTTTT
v_call: TRBV15; clone_size: few; j_call: TRBJ1-5; d_call: TRBD1; cdr3_aa: CATSIGQGAWQPQHF; cdr3_nt: TGTGCCACCAGCATAGGACAGGGGGCATGGCAGCCCCAGCATTTT
v_call: TRBV12-3/TRBV12-4; clone_size: .; j_call: TRBJ1-1; d_call: .; cdr3_aa: CASSFMNTEAFF; cdr3_nt: TGTGCCAGCAGTTTCATGAACACTGAAGCTTTCTTT
v_call: TRBV5-1; clone_size: .; j_call: TRBJ2-3; d_call: .; cdr3_aa: CASSSPGTSTDTQYF; cdr3_nt: TGCGCCAGCAGCTCGCCCGGGACTAGCACAGATACGCAGTATTTT
v_call: TRBV2; clone_size: .; j_call: TRBJ1-4; d_call: .; cdr3_aa: CASREQGTNEKLFF; cdr3_nt: TGTGCCAGCAGGGAACAGGGAACTAATGAAAAACTGTTTTTT
v_call: TRBV2; clone_size: .; j_call: TRBJ1-2; d_call: .; cdr3_aa: CASSEVRYGYTF; cdr3_nt: TGTGCCAGCAGTGAAGTGCGGTATGGCTACACCTTC
v_call: TRBV7-8; clone_size: .; j_call: TRBJ2-1; d_call: TRBD1; cdr3_aa: CASSLDPDRGLDEQFF; cdr3_nt: TGTGCCAGCAGCTTAGATCCCGACAGGGGGTTAGATGAGCAGTTCTTC
v_call: TRBV11-2; clone_size: .; j_call: TRBJ2-7; d_call: TRBD1; cdr3_aa: CASSLDRGGWDSYEQYF; cdr3_nt: TGTGCCAGCAGCTTAGATCGAGGGGGCTGGGACTCCTACGAGCAGTACTTC
v_call: TRBV5-6; clone_size: .; j_call: TRBJ2-7; d_call: TRBD1; cdr3_aa: CASSYLDRDSYEQYF; cdr3_nt: TGTGCCAGCAGTTACCTCGACAGGGACTCCTACGAGCAGTACTTC